The following is a T cell receptor beta chain sequence with its context. Its antigen is unknown. Looked up from germline, CDR1 is SGHRS and CDR2 is YFSETQ. The CDR3 covers 15 residues. Each donor gave 2.5 to 3 ml of peripheral blood. The sample belongs to a study of monozygotic twins with inflammatory bowel disease. Overall study findings and caveats: Especially with disease activity, IBD patients had fewer clonotypes in common with others than healthy twins did.

One entry per CDR3 protein, without DNA, is what TCRdb gives after re-calling the 5' RACE reads. The sample table includes approximately 330,000 distinct CDR3 sequences. This sequence originates from a human donor with ulcerative colitis or Crohn's disease, or a healthy co-twin of an affected twin (not recorded which). Source material: blood. The V and J genes are TRBV5-1 and TRBJ2-1; TCRdb returns TRBD2, unconfirmable since there is no DNA. CDR3 protein: CASSLGTSGFNEQFF.